Given below is one TCR beta chain in context. Its antigen is unidentified. The data were taken from a study of OX40 agonist ivuxolimab in advanced cancers. About the research overall: Dose-escalation patients' cancers were hepatocellular carcinoma, melanoma, renal cell or head and neck cancer. Findings of the study overall: Clones of CD4+ and CD8+ blood T cells grew by week 6 at doses of 0.1 to 3.0 mg/kg.

Measured with immunoSEQ multiplex PCR; TCRdb has only the in-frame clones, and not every one. Of approximately 15,000 clones in the sample, about 92% were seen once. Germline lookup yields CDR1 MDHEN and CDR2 SYDVKM. Trimming removed 3 bases from V and 3 bases from J; junction bases left unmatched: 1. The CDR3 has 14 amino acids. The chain links TRBV28 to TRBJ2-5, with 10 bases that match TRBD2. The clonotype comes from an adult with an advanced solid tumor such as melanoma, head and neck, liver or kidney cancer. The sequencing used CD4+ or CD8+ T cells sorted from blood, collected in a trial of the OX40 agonist ivuxolimab. CDR3 amino acids: CASSFLAGEETQYF. CDR3 coding DNA: TGTGCCAGCAGTTTCCTAGCGGGAGAAGAGACCCAGTACTTC.